The T cell receptor (beta chain) under discussion was sequenced for a study of CD8 T cells in Susac syndrome. Germline CDR1 reads MNHNS; CDR2 reads SASEGT. V lost 6 bases to trimming and J lost 0 bases, with 8 bases between them. The CDR3 totals 13 residues. This clonotype has only a few counts. An input of roughly 0.5 to 1 ug of RNA was subjected to reverse transcription using random hexamers. Amplification of TCR beta CDR3 was carried out by immunoSEQ multiplex PCR, which covered 54 Vbeta and 13 Jbeta segments. From the immunoSEQ multiplex PCR reads, TCRdb called clonotypes with MiXCR, one entry per CDR3 protein. The table includes roughly 300,000 distinct CDR3 sequences, about 88% detected once.

V usage is TRBV6-1 and J usage is TRBJ1-2; D not resolved. This TCR was sampled from a human donor with multiple sclerosis. The source material was CD8+ T cells from PBMCs. The DNA of the CDR3 is TGTGCCAGCAGCCTAGTAGCTAACTATGGCTACACCTTC. This codes for CASSLVANYGYTF.